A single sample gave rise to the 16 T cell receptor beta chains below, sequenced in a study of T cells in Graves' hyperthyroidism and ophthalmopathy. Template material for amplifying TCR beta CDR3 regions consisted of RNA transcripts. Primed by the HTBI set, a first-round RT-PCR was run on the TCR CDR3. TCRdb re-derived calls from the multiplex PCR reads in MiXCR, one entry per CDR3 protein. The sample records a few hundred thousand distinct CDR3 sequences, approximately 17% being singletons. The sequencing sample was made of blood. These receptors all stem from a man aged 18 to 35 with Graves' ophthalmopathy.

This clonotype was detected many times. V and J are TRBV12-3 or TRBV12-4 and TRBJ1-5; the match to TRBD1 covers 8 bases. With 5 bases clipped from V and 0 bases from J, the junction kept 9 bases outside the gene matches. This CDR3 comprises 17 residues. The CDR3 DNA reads TGTGCCAGCAGTCCACCAGGGGGCTACTATAGCAATCAGCCCCAGCATTTT. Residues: CASSPPGGYYSNQPQHF.

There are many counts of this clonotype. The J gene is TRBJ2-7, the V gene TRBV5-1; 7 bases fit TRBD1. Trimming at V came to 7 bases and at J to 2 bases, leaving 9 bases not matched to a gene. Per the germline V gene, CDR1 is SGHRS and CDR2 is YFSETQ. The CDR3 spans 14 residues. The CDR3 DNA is TGCGCCAGCTCGCGGACAGGCCTCGCCTACGAGCAGTACTTC. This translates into CASSRTGLAYEQYF.

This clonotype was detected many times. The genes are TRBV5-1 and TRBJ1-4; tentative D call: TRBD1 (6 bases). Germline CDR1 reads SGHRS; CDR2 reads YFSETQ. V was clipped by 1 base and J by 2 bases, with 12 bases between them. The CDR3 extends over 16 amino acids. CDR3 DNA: TGCGCCAGCAGCTTGACAGGGCCATTGACTAATGAAAAACTGTTTTTT. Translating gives CASSLTGPLTNEKLFF.

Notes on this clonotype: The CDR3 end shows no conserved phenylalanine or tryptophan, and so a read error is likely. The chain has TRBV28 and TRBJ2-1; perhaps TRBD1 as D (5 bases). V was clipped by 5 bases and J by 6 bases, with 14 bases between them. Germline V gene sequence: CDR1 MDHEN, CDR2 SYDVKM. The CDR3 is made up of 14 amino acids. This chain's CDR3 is CASSDLDDSNEQFS. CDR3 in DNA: TGTGCCAGCAGTGATCTGGACGACAGCAATGAGCAGTTCTCC.

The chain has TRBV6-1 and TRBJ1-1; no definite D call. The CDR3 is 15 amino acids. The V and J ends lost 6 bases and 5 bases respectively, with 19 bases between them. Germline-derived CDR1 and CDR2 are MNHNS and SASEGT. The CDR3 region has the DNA TGTGCCAGCAGCGATTCTTTCGAGGGCGGGACTGAAGCTTTCTTT. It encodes CASSDSFEGGTEAFF.

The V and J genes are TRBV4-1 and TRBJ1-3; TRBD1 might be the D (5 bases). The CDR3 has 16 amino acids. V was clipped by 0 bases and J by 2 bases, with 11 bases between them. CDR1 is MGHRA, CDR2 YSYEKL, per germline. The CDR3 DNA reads TGCGCCAGCAGCCAAGATACTGGGGGGACTGGAAACACCATATATTTT. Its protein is CASSQDTGGTGNTIYF.

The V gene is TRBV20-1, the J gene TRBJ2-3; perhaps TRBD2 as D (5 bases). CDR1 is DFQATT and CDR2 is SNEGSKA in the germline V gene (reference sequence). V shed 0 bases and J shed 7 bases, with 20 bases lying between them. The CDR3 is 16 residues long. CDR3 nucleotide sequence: TGCAGTGCTAGAGATCTCAGGAGCGGCCCAGGCTATACGCAGTATTTT. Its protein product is CSARDLRSGPGYTQYF.

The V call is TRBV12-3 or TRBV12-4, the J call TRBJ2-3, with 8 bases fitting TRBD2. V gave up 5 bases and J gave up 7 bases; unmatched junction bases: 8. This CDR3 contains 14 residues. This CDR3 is CASSDLKRGYTQYF. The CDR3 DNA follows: TGTGCCAGCAGTGATTTAAAGCGGGGGTATACGCAGTATTTT.

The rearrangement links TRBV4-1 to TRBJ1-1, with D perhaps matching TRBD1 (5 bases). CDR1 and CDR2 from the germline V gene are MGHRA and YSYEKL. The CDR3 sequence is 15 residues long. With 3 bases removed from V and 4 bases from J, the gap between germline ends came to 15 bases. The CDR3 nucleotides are TGCGCCAGCAGCCAGGGGCTCAATAGCGGCACTGAAGCTTTCTTT. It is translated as CASSQGLNSGTEAFF.

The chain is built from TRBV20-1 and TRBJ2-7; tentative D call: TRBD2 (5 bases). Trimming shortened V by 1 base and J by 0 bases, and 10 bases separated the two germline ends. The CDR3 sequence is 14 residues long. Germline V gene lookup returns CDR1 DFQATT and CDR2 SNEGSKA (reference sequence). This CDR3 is CSARGRGFSYEQYF. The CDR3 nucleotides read TGCAGTGCTAGAGGTCGGGGTTTCTCCTACGAGCAGTACTTC.

CDR3: CASSLARLGQGYTEAFF. The CDR3 DNA sequence: TGTGCCAGCAGCTTAGCGAGGTTGGGACAGGGGTACACTGAAGCTTTCTTT. V gene TRBV7-2 combines with J gene TRBJ1-1; 10 bases are a match to TRBD1. Germline CDR1 SGHTA, CDR2 FQGNSA. The CDR3 runs to 17 residues. Germline trimming cut 0 bases from V and 3 bases from J; bases unmatched to any gene: 7.

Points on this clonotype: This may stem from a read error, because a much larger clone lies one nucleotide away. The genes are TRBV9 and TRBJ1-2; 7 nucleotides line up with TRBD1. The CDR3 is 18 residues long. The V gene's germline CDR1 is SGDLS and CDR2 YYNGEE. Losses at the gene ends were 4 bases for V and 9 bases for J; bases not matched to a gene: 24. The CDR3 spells CASSLLEGALGWEYSYTF. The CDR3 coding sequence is TGTGCCAGCAGCCTCTTAGAGGGGGCGCTGGGATGGGAATATAGCTACACCTTC.

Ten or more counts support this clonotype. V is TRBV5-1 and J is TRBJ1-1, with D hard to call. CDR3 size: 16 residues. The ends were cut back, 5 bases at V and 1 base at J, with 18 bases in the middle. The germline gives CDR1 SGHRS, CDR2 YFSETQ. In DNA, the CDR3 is TGCGCCAGCAGTATAGGAGATTATTCCCCGAACACTGAAGCTTTCTTT. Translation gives CASSIGDYSPNTEAFF.

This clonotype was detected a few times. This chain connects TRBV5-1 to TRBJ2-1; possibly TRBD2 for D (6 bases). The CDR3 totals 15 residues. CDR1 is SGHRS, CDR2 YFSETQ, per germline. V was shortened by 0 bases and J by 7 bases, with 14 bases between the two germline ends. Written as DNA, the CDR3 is TGCGCCAGCAGCTTGGAGGACGGGGGTTGGAATGAGCAGTTCTTC. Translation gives CASSLEDGGWNEQFF.

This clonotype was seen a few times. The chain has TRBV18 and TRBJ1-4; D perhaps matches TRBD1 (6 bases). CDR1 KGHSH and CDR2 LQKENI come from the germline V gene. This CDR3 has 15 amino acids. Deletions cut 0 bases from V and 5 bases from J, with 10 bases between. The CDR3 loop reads CASSPPTGRNEKLFF. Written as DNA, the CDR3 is TGTGCCAGCTCACCACCGACAGGACGCAATGAAAAACTGTTTTTT.

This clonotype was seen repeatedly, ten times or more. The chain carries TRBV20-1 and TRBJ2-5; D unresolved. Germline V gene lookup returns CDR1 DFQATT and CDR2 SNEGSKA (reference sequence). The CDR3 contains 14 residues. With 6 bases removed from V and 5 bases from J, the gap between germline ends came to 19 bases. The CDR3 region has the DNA TGCAGTGCGCCCTTCCCTGCCTCCGGCGAGACCCAGTACTTC. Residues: CSAPFPASGETQYF.